The 6 T cell receptor beta chains given below trace back to one sample, sequenced in a study of blood T cell repertoires in COVID-19. Profiling relied on immunoSEQ multiplex PCR, and the TCRdb table lists in-frame clones only, not all of them. The sample holds some 240,000 clones; roughly 80% are singletons and the top ten take around 3.9%. Sequenced input: PBMCs or T cells enriched from blood (not recorded which). Receptors were obtained from a man aged 30 to 45 with acute COVID-19.

The chain links TRBV18 to TRBJ2-2; 9 bases line up with TRBD2. The V gene's germline CDR1 is KGHSH and CDR2 LQKENI. The V gene end was trimmed by 0 bases and the J gene end by 4 bases; junction bases not matched to a gene: 9. This CDR3 contains 18 residues. The CDR3 sequence is CASSPPGLAGTSTGELFF. DNA of the CDR3: TGTGCCAGCTCACCACCGGGGCTAGCGGGAACCAGCACCGGGGAGCTGTTTTTT.

The chain uses TRBV7-2 and TRBJ1-2; 7 nucleotides line up with TRBD1. Unmatched junction bases numbered 15, after V lost 3 bases and J lost 2 bases. The length of the CDR3 is 18 residues. The germline V gene encodes CDR1 SGHTA and CDR2 FQGNSA. The CDR3 spells CASSFRPRQGNLNYGYTF. In DNA, the CDR3 is TGTGCCAGCAGCTTTAGACCCCGACAGGGTAATTTGAACTATGGCTACACCTTC.

CDR3 DNA: TGTGCCAGCAGCCCCCCCCGGGGAGTGGGTGAAAAACTGTTTTTT. This sequence encodes CASSPPRGVGEKLFF. The rearrangement uses TRBV7-6 and TRBJ1-4, with unresolved D. The V and J ends lost 5 bases and 7 bases respectively, with 17 bases between them. This CDR3 spans 15 amino acids. The V gene's germline CDR1 is SGHVS and CDR2 FNYEAQ.

This chain links TRBV18 with TRBJ1-5, with 9 positions matching TRBD1. V dropped 4 bases and J dropped 2; count of bases not matched to a gene: 3. The CDR3 is made up of 15 amino acids. CDR1 is KGHSH, CDR2 LQKENI, per germline. CDR3 nucleotides: TGTGCCAGCTCACTGAGACAGGGGGGCAATCAGCCCCAGCATTTT. Protein: CASSLRQGGNQPQHF. The whole variable domain, filled in from reference TRBV18 and TRBJ1-5, reads NAGVMQNPRHLVRRRGQEARLRCSPMKGHSHVYWYRQLPEEGLKFMVYLQKENIIDESGMPKERFSAEFPKEGPSILRIQQVVRGDSAAYFCASSLRQGGNQPQHFGDGTRLSIL.

This clone appeared a few times. The J gene is TRBJ1-6, the V gene TRBV2; 7 nucleotides align to TRBD1. CDR3 length equals 14 residues. V was clipped by 2 bases and J by 10 bases; unmatched bases: 5. Germline V gene lookup returns CDR1 SNHLY and CDR2 FYNNEI. This chain's CDR3 is CASSELQGVSPLHF. The CDR3 DNA reads as TGTGCCAGCAGTGAACTGCAGGGGGTATCACCCCTCCACTTT.

The V gene is TRBV7-9, the J gene TRBJ2-7; 11 bases are shared with TRBD1. Germline V lookup: CDR1 SEHNR, CDR2 FQNEAQ (reference sequence). With V trimmed by 5 bases and J by 6 bases, 15 bases remained unmatched. This CDR3 has 17 amino acids. CDR3 DNA sequence: TGTGCCAGCAGCCAACTCAGGACAGGGGGCCCCAGAGGCGAGCAGTACGTC. Its protein product is CASSQLRTGGPRGEQYV.